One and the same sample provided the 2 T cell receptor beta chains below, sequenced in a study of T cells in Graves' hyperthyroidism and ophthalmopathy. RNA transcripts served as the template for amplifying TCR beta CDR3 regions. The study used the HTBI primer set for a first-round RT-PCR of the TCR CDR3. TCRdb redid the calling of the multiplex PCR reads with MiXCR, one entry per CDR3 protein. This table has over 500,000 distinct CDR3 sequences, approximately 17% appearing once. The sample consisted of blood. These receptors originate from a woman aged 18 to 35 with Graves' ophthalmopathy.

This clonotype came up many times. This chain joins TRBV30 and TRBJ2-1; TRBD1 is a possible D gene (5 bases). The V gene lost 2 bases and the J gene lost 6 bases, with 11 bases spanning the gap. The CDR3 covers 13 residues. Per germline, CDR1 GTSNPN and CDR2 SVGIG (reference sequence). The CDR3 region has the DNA TGTGCCTGGAGTCGGCAGGGCCCCAATGAGCAGTTCTTC. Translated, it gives CAWSRQGPNEQFF.

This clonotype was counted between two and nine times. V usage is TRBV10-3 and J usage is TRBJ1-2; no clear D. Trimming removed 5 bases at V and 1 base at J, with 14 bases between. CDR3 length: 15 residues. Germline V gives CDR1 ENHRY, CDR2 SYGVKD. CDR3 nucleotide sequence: TGTGCCATCAGTTTGAGGGTCGGTATTAACTATGGCTACACCTTC. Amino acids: CAISLRVGINYGYTF.